These 32 T cell receptor beta chains came from one sample sequenced in a study of blood T cell repertoires in COVID-19. The repertoire was sequenced with immunoSEQ multiplex PCR; TCRdb's copy has only in-frame clones and lacks some. The sample includes 200,000 to 250,000 clones, 65% to 90% seen only once; the top ten take 4.5% to 7.5%. The sequencing sample was made of peripheral blood. The receptors were sampled from an elderly man with acute or convalescent COVID-19.

This chain links TRBV24-1 with TRBJ2-5; TRBD1 is a possible D gene (6 bases). V was clipped by 4 bases and J by 5 bases, with 16 bases between them. The CDR3 extends over 15 amino acids. In germline, CDR1 is KGHDR, CDR2 SFDVKD. DNA for the CDR3: TGTGCCACCAGTGACAGAGGGGCAGGGGTGGAGACCCAGTACTTC. As protein: CATSDRGAGVETQYF.

The genes are TRBV7-3 and TRBJ2-5, with 8 bases that match TRBD2. V shed 5 bases and J 0 bases; nucleotides not matched to a gene: 2. This CDR3 has 14 residues. Per germline, CDR1 SGHTA and CDR2 FQGTGA. DNA for the CDR3: TGTGCCAGCAGCACTAGCGGTCACCAAGAGACCCAGTACTTC. Amino acids: CASSTSGHQETQYF.

The rearrangement uses TRBV24-1 and TRBJ1-2; no firm D call. V dropped 7 bases and J dropped 5 bases, with 7 bases sitting between them. Germline CDR1 is KGHDR and CDR2 is SFDVKD. CDR3 length: 11 amino acids. The CDR3 protein is CATSRGYGYTF. The CDR3 DNA is TGTGCCACCAGCCGGGGTTATGGCTACACCTTC.

V and J are TRBV5-1 and TRBJ2-3; 9 nucleotides match TRBD2. CDR1 SGHRS and CDR2 YFSETQ come from the germline V gene. The V and J ends lost 4 bases and 1 base, in that order; junction bases with no gene match: 25. This CDR3 contains 22 residues. CDR3 sequence reads: CASSRTPGLAGNEPRRTDTQYF. The CDR3 bases are TGCGCCAGCAGCCGAACGCCGGGACTAGCAGGAAACGAGCCCCGTCGCACAGATACGCAGTATTTT. The variable domain in full, completed from reference TRBV5-1 and TRBJ2-3, reads KAGVTQTPRYLIKTRGQQVTLSCSPISGHRSVSWYQQTPGQGLQFLFEYFSETQRNKGNFPGRFSGRQFSNSRSEMNVSTLELGDSALYLCASSRTPGLAGNEPRRTDTQYFGPGTRLTVL.

The chain employs TRBV30 and TRBJ2-1; 8 nucleotides match TRBD2. Trimming cost V 1 base and J 0 bases; bases outside gene matches: 14. In germline, CDR1 is GTSNPN, CDR2 SVGIG (reference sequence). The CDR3 is 19 residues long. CDR3 in amino acids: CAWSGGTRGTVSSYNEQFF. In DNA form, the CDR3 reads TGTGCCTGGAGTGGAGGGACTAGGGGAACAGTCAGCTCCTACAATGAGCAGTTCTTC. The variable domain in full, with the rest retrieved from reference TRBV30 and TRBJ2-1, is SQTIHQWPATLVQPVGSPLSLECTVEGTSNPNLYWYRQAAGRGLQLLFYSVGIGQISSEVPQNLSASRPQDRQFILSSKKLLLSDSGFYLCAWSGGTRGTVSSYNEQFFGPGTRLTVL.

This chain uses TRBV6-1 with TRBJ2-7; 8 bases fit TRBD2. Germline V lookup: CDR1 MNHNS, CDR2 SASEGT. CDR3 size: 16 residues. Trimming removed 3 bases from V and 1 base from J; junction bases left unmatched: 8. The CDR3 DNA reads as TGTGCCAGCAGTGAGGTTACTAGCGGAAATTCCTACGAGCAGTACGTC. Protein product: CASSEVTSGNSYEQYV.

This sequence joins TRBV7-9 and TRBJ1-3; 8 bases are a match to TRBD1. CDR1 and CDR2 from the germline V gene are SEHNR and FQNEAQ (reference sequence). V shed 5 bases and J 8 bases; nucleotides not matched to a gene: 5. The CDR3 has 13 amino acids. The CDR3 coding sequence is TGTGCCAGCAGCCCGACAGGGGTAGACACCATATATTTT. Amino acids: CASSPTGVDTIYF.

This clone was seen only a few times. The V call is TRBV29-1, the J call TRBJ2-5, with TRBD1 matching over 7 bases. J lost 3 bases, V lost 6 bases, and 4 bases had no gene match. The CDR3 has 12 amino acids. The germline V gene has CDR1 SQVTM and CDR2 ANQGSEA. The CDR3 loop is CSVSDREETQYF. For the CDR3, the DNA is TGCAGCGTCTCCGACAGGGAAGAGACCCAGTACTTC.

The chain's CDR3 is CARSNLPGLASYEQYV. CDR3 DNA sequence: TGTGCCAGAAGTAACCTTCCGGGACTAGCTTCATACGAGCAGTACGTC. V and J are TRBV5-3 and TRBJ2-7; 9 bases are shared with TRBD2. TRBV5-3 is an ORF, with its function uncertain. This CDR3 has 16 amino acids. V trimming: 5 bases; J trimming: 4 bases; junction bases outside the gene matches: 13.

The chain uses TRBV6-5 and TRBJ2-5; 7 bases fit TRBD2. Germline values: CDR1 MNHEY, CDR2 SVGAGI. Trimming at V came to 6 bases and at J to 2 bases, leaving 9 bases not matched to a gene. This CDR3 contains 15 residues. The CDR3, as DNA: TGTGCCAGCAGCCTTGGACTAGTTAGTCAAGAGACCCAGTACTTC. Residues: CASSLGLVSQETQYF.

The chain joins TRBV7-3 to TRBJ2-2; TRBD1 matches at 9 bases. V lost 4 bases and J lost 7; bases outside the gene matches: 7. The CDR3 sequence is 15 residues long. Per the germline V gene, CDR1 is SGHTA and CDR2 is FQGTGA. As DNA, the CDR3 is TGTGCCAGCAGCTCTCTACAGGGGGCAAACGGGGAGCTGTTTTTT. It is translated as CASSSLQGANGELFF.

The chain recombines TRBV30 with TRBJ1-5; D is ambiguous. V was cut by 2 bases and J by 0 bases, with 20 bases left in between. CDR1 is GTSNPN and CDR2 is SVGIG in the germline V gene (reference sequence). The CDR3 loop spans 18 amino acids. The CDR3 region is CAWSKRSLNYDSNQPQHF. DNA of the CDR3: TGTGCCTGGAGTAAGCGGTCGCTCAACTATGATAGCAATCAGCCCCAGCATTTT. Variable domain in full (rest from reference TRBV30 and TRBJ1-5): SQTIHQWPATLVQPVGSPLSLECTVEGTSNPNLYWYRQAAGRGLQLLFYSVGIGQISSEVPQNLSASRPQDRQFILSSKKLLLSDSGFYLCAWSKRSLNYDSNQPQHFGDGTRLSIL.

The chain combines TRBV5-1 with TRBJ2-7; TRBD2 matches at 12 bases. Germline lookup yields CDR1 SGHRS and CDR2 YFSETQ. The V segment lost 7 bases and the J segment 2 bases; nucleotides outside the gene matches: 10. The CDR3 runs to 16 residues. This CDR3 reads CASRTSSGRGPYEQYF. In DNA form, the CDR3 reads TGCGCCAGCCGAACTTCTAGCGGGAGGGGCCCCTACGAGCAGTACTTC.

The chain carries TRBV2 and TRBJ1-2, with 8 bases lining up with TRBD1. Trimming at V came to 7 bases and at J to 7 bases, leaving 8 bases not matched to a gene. CDR1 is SNHLY and CDR2 is FYNNEI in the germline V gene. This CDR3 has 13 residues. This chain's CDR3 is CASTGQGTFGYTF. The CDR3 DNA is TGTGCCAGCACTGGACAGGGAACATTTGGCTACACCTTC.

V is TRBV5-1 and J is TRBJ2-4; a possible D gene is TRBD1 (5 bases). Per the germline V gene, CDR1 is SGHRS and CDR2 is YFSETQ. The CDR3 has 14 residues. V dropped 2 bases and J dropped 8 bases, with 14 bases sitting between them. The CDR3 DNA reads TGCGCCAGCAGCTTCAGGGTAGGCGAGGACATTCAGTACTTC. Translated: CASSFRVGEDIQYF.

V gene TRBV6-4 combines with J gene TRBJ2-1, with 11 positions matching TRBD2. Germline CDR1 is MRHNA and CDR2 is SNTAGT. V was clipped by 6 bases and J by 6 bases; unmatched bases: 7. The length of the CDR3 is 15 residues. The CDR3 reads CASSAGTSGLNEQFF. CDR3 coding DNA: TGTGCCAGCAGCGCCGGGACTAGCGGACTCAATGAGCAGTTCTTC.

This chain connects TRBV6-5 to TRBJ2-7; tentatively, D is TRBD2 (7 bases). The CDR3 has 15 amino acids. V was clipped by 8 bases and J by 0 bases, with 17 bases between them. Germline V gene data show CDR1 as MNHEY and CDR2 as SVGAGI. The CDR3 here is CASSGRDTSSYEQYF. The CDR3 DNA reads as TGTGCCAGCTCTGGGAGGGACACCAGCTCCTACGAGCAGTACTTC.

The rearrangement links TRBV7-9 to TRBJ2-6; D uncertain. Germline CDR1 is SEHNR and CDR2 is FQNEAQ (reference sequence). V was cut by 5 bases and J by 6 bases, with 8 bases left in between. The CDR3 has 13 amino acids. The DNA of the CDR3 is TGTGCCAGCAGCCTCGGTGTGGCCAACGTCCTGACTTTC. Protein: CASSLGVANVLTF.

As to this clone: Within the sample, other DNA sequences also encode this same CDR3. This sequence joins TRBV7-9 and TRBJ2-7; tentatively, D is TRBD1 (6 bases). This CDR3 has 14 amino acids. V dropped 1 base and J dropped 1 base, with 8 bases sitting between them. Per the germline V gene, CDR1 is SEHNR and CDR2 is FQNEAQ (reference sequence). CDR3 amino acids: CASSLGQVSYEQYF. CDR3 in DNA: TGTGCCAGCAGCTTAGGACAGGTTTCCTACGAGCAGTACTTC.

The chain recombines TRBV6-5 with TRBJ1-1, with D hard to call. V was trimmed by 7 bases and J by 2 bases, leaving 11 bases between them. Germline-derived CDR1 and CDR2 are MNHEY and SVGAGI. There are 13 residues in the CDR3. CDR3: CASIVEGNTEAFF. CDR3 DNA: TGTGCCAGCATCGTGGAGGGAAACACTGAAGCTTTCTTT.

The V call is TRBV30, the J call TRBJ2-7, with 7 bases fitting TRBD1. CDR3 size: 17 residues. The trim removed 1 base at V and 1 base at J, leaving 13 bases unmatched. CDR1 and CDR2 from the germline V gene are GTSNPN and SVGIG (reference sequence). For the CDR3, the DNA is TGTGCCTGGAGTGAGATCAGAGGAACAGGGGCGTCCTACGAGCAGTACTTC. Protein: CAWSEIRGTGASYEQYF.

The chain links TRBV19 to TRBJ1-1; D remains ambiguous. The CDR3 runs to 13 residues. V lost 5 bases and J lost 3, with 10 bases in between. Germline assignment: CDR1 LNHDA and CDR2 SQIVND (reference sequence). Here the CDR3 DNA reads TGTGCCAGTAGTCCGCCGGGATACACTGAAGCTTTCTTT. Translating gives CASSPPGYTEAFF.

The rearrangement joins TRBV27 to TRBJ1-5, with TRBD1 matching over 8 bases. This CDR3 is 15 amino acids long. Germline CDR1 MNHEY, CDR2 SMNVEV (reference sequence). Trimming took 6 bases from V and 4 from J; bases not matched to a gene: 8. This CDR3 is CASSRDRSGNQPQHF. CDR3 DNA: TGTGCCAGCAGCCGGGACAGGTCAGGAAATCAGCCCCAGCATTTT.

The chain joins TRBV19 to TRBJ1-2, with 7 nucleotides matching TRBD1. CDR1 is LNHDA, CDR2 SQIVND, per germline (reference sequence). V lost 4 bases to trimming and J lost 2 bases; unmatched junction nucleotides: 7. The CDR3 is 15 residues long. The CDR3 here is CASSTRQGRNYGYTF. The CDR3 DNA sequence: TGTGCCAGTAGTACCCGACAGGGTAGGAACTATGGCTACACCTTC. The complete variable domain, with remaining parts taken from reference TRBV19 and TRBJ1-2, reads DGGITQSPKYLFRKEGQNVTLSCEQNLNHDAMYWYRQDPGQGLRLIYYSQIVNDFQKGDIAEGYSVSREKKESFPLTVTSAQKNPTAFYLCASSTRQGRNYGYTFGSGTRLTVV.

The J gene is TRBJ2-3, the V gene TRBV7-2, with D possibly being TRBD1 (5 bases). Trimming shortened V by 4 bases and J by 5 bases, and 10 bases separated the two germline ends. The CDR3 is 13 residues long. CDR1 and CDR2 (germline): SGHTA, FQGNSA. The CDR3, as DNA: TGTGCCAGCAGCTCCTACAGGTTAGATACGCAGTATTTT. Protein sequence: CASSSYRLDTQYF.

The genes are TRBV30 and TRBJ1-4; the D gene is possibly TRBD1 (5 bases). This CDR3 has 14 amino acids. V shed 3 bases and J shed 3 bases, with 11 bases lying between them. Germline lookup yields CDR1 GTSNPN and CDR2 SVGIG (reference sequence). CDR3 in amino acids: CAWRPGFANEKLFF. CDR3 DNA: TGTGCCTGGAGGCCAGGGTTCGCTAATGAAAAACTGTTTTTT.

Remarks on this clone: The sample has other DNA sequences that encode this CDR3 too. This sequence joins TRBV5-8 and TRBJ2-5, with D unclear. Trimming took 4 bases from V and 7 from J, leaving 8 bases between them. This CDR3 contains 11 residues. CDR1 is SGHTS, CDR2 YDEGEE, per germline. The CDR3 is CASSPVGTQYF. In DNA, the CDR3 is TGTGCCAGCAGCCCGGTTGGGACCCAGTACTTC. The full variable domain, its missing parts supplied by reference TRBV5-8 and TRBJ2-5, is EAGVTQSPTHLIKTRGQQATLRCSPISGHTSVYWYQQALGLGLQFLLWYDEGEERNRGNFPPRFSGRQFPNYSSELNVNALELEDSALYLCASSPVGTQYFGPGTRLLVL.

In this sample, this clone turned up a few times. This chain connects TRBV20-1 to TRBJ2-7; D might be TRBD2 (5 bases). Trimming took off 3 bases at V and 2 bases at J, with 17 bases between the two ends. The CDR3 consists of 15 residues. Germline V gene lookup returns CDR1 DFQATT and CDR2 SNEGSKA (reference sequence). CDR3 sequence reads: CSASGLQSGAYEQYF. The CDR3, as DNA: TGCAGTGCTAGTGGGCTGCAAAGCGGAGCCTACGAGCAGTACTTC.

The chain joins TRBV19 to TRBJ1-1; D is undetermined. The CDR3 consists of 14 residues. V gave up 5 bases and J gave up 1 base, with 11 bases separating them. From germline, CDR1 is LNHDA and CDR2 SQIVND (reference sequence). CDR3 nucleotide sequence: TGTGCCAGTAGTCCTGACGCAGGGAACACTGAAGCTTTCTTT. Its protein is CASSPDAGNTEAFF.

The chain employs TRBV19 and TRBJ2-2, with TRBD2 identical over 12 bases. Germline V gene lookup returns CDR1 LNHDA and CDR2 SQIVND (reference sequence). CDR3 length equals 16 residues. The J segment lost 7 bases and the V segment lost 7 bases, leaving 10 bases of the junction unmatched. The CDR3 loop is CASTRLAGELGGELFF. The DNA for the CDR3 is TGTGCCAGTACCAGACTAGCGGGAGAACTAGGCGGGGAGCTGTTTTTT.

The chain combines TRBV3-1 (or the pseudogene TRBV3-2) with TRBJ2-7; TRBD2 matches 8 bases. Per the germline V gene, CDR1 is LGHDT and CDR2 is YNNKEL (reference sequence). The CDR3 has 14 residues. V gave up 2 bases and J gave up 6 bases; unmatched junction bases: 6. The CDR3 DNA follows: TGTGCCAGCAGCCAACGGTCGGGAGGGTCCGAGCAGTACGTC. Its translation: CASSQRSGGSEQYV.

The CDR3 region has the DNA TGTGCCAGCAGCCAATTTATCGCCGGGGAGCTGTTTTTT. Translated, it gives CASSQFIAGELFF. The V gene is TRBV14, the J gene TRBJ2-2; D is uncertain. The CDR3 has 13 residues. Germline V gene sequence: CDR1 SGHDN, CDR2 FVKESK. Trimming stripped 2 bases from V and 6 bases from J, with 7 bases between.